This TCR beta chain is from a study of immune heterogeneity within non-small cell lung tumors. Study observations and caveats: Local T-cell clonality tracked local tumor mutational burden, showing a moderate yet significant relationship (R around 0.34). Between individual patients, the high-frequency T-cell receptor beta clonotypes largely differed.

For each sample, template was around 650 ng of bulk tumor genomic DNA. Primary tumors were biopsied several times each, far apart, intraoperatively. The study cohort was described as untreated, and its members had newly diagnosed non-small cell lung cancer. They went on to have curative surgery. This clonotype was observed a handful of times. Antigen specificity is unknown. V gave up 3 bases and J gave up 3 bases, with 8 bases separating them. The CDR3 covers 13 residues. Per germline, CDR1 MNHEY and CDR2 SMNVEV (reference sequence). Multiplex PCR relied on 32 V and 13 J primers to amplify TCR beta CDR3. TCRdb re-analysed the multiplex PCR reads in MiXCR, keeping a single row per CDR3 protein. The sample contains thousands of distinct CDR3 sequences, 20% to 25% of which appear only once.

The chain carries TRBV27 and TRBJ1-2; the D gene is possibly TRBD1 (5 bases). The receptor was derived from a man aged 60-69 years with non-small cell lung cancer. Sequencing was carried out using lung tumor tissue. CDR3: CASSFLRDYGYTF. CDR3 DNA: TGTGCCAGCAGTTTTCTCAGGGACTATGGCTACACCTTC.